These T cell receptor beta chains were read from a single sample in a study of blood T cells in healthy people across ages. In TCRdb, the 5' RACE reads were re-called with MiXCR into one record per CDR3 protein. The table records about 1 million distinct CDR3 sequences, 45% of them present only once. Source material: blood. All receptors come from a woman in her sixties or seventies in good health. Each CDR3 is given with its conserved first and last residue. A D gene is named only where the DNA matches it firmly. Clone size is not always given. Where it is, it says once, few, many or a class for expanded clones.

j_call,d_call,clone_size,v_call,cdr3_aa,cdr3_nt
TRBJ2-7,.,few,TRBV20-1,CSAKVAGKLYEQYF,TGCAGTGCTAAAGTGGCAGGGAAATTATACGAGCAGTACTTC
TRBJ2-3,TRBD2,.,TRBV11-3,CASSLGGSGTSTDTQYF,TGTGCCAGCAGCTTGGGCGGGAGCGGAACTAGCACAGATACGCAGTATTTT
TRBJ2-3,TRBD1,many,TRBV6-6,CASSFSGGLTDTQYF,TGTGCCAGCTCCTTTTCAGGGGGCCTCACAGATACGCAGTATTTT
TRBJ2-4,TRBD2,few,TRBV20-1,CSALGLAGRMENIQYF,TGCAGTGCTCTGGGACTAGCGGGAAGGATGGAAAACATTCAGTACTTC
TRBJ2-7,TRBD2,.,TRBV20-1,CSARVPGGSSYEQYF,TGCAGTGCTAGAGTTCCGGGGGGGAGCTCCTACGAGCAGTACTTC
TRBJ2-7,TRBD2,.,TRBV4-1,CASSQAVGDYYEQYF,TGCGCCAGCAGCCAAGCAGTAGGGGACTATTACGAGCAGTACTTC
TRBJ2-1,TRBD2,.,TRBV6-2/TRBV6-3,CASNSLAGPYHNEQFF,TGTGCCAGCAATTCACTAGCGGGCCCGTACCACAATGAGCAGTTCTTC
TRBJ2-1,.,.,TRBV11-2,CASSGLAHEQFF,TGTGCCAGCAGCGGCCTAGCGCATGAGCAGTTCTTC
TRBJ2-4,.,once,TRBV9,CASSDGGAKNIQYF,TGTGCCAGCAGCGACGGCGGGGCCAAAAACATTCAGTACTTC
TRBJ2-4,.,few,TRBV19,CASSLQGFKNIQYF,TGTGCCAGTAGTTTACAGGGATTCAAAAACATTCAGTACTTC
TRBJ2-7,.,few,TRBV2,CASSEWGSYEQYF,TGTGCCAGCAGTGAATGGGGGAGTTACGAGCAGTACTTC
TRBJ1-1,TRBD1,.,TRBV12-3/TRBV12-4,CASRAHTGGLPEAFF,TGTGCCAGCAGGGCGCACACAGGGGGACTCCCTGAAGCTTTCTTT
TRBJ2-5,.,few,TRBV12-3/TRBV12-4,CASSSPGYNEQYF,TGTGCCAGCAGTTCCCCCGGCTACAATGAGCAGTACTTC
TRBJ2-7,.,.,TRBV28,CASREGGTQNEQYF,TGTGCCAGCAGAGAAGGCGGGACTCAAAACGAGCAGTACTTC
TRBJ1-1,.,few,TRBV10-3,CAISAAQLTNPLGTEAFF,TGTGCCATCAGTGCCGCACAGCTGACTAATCCTTTGGGCACTGAAGCTTTCTTT
TRBJ2-6,.,few,TRBV5-1,CASSFVSLPSGANVLTF,TGCGCCAGCAGCTTCGTATCACTACCCTCTGGGGCCAACGTCCTGACTTTC
TRBJ2-1,TRBD2,few,TRBV5-1,CASRRLAGGYNEQFF,TGCGCCAGCAGACGACTAGCGGGAGGTTACAATGAGCAGTTCTTC
TRBJ2-7,TRBD2,few,TRBV10-3,CAIRPASGVSYEQYF,TGTGCCATCAGACCCGCTAGCGGAGTCTCCTACGAGCAGTACTTC
TRBJ1-5,.,.,TRBV20-1,CSARETPRGPQPQHF,TGCAGTGCTAGAGAGACTCCCAGGGGTCCGCAGCCCCAGCATTTT
TRBJ2-2,.,.,TRBV4-1,CASSQEARNTGELFF,TGCGCCAGCAGCCAAGAGGCGAGAAACACCGGGGAGCTGTTTTTT
TRBJ1-2,TRBD1,.,TRBV20-1,CSAYQGALAGYTF,TGCAGTGCGTACCAGGGGGCACTGGCTGGCTACACCTTC
TRBJ2-1,.,.,TRBV5-6,CASRARARTAEQFF,TGTGCCAGCAGAGCTAGGGCTAGAACGGCTGAGCAGTTCTTC
TRBJ1-4,.,.,TRBV29-1,CSVQTDRYNEKLFF,TGCAGCGTCCAGACAGACCGCTATAATGAAAAACTGTTTTTT
TRBJ2-1,.,.,TRBV15,CATSRDWRITYNEQFF,TGTGCCACCAGCAGAGATTGGAGGATTACCTACAATGAGCAGTTCTTC
TRBJ2-7,TRBD2,.,TRBV5-1,CASSPDPSGIPGEQYF,TGCGCCAGCAGTCCGGACCCTAGCGGGATCCCTGGGGAGCAGTACTTC
TRBJ2-5,.,few,TRBV20-1,CSAPNAPRETQYF,TGCAGTGCCCCGAATGCCCCACGGGAGACCCAGTACTTC
TRBJ2-7,TRBD2,many,TRBV29-1,CSVERTSGRSYEQYF,TGCAGCGTTGAAAGGACTAGCGGAAGAAGCTACGAGCAGTACTTC
TRBJ2-1,TRBD2,.,TRBV9,CASSITSGSSNEQFF,TGTGCCAGCAGCATAACTAGCGGGAGTTCCAATGAGCAGTTCTTC
TRBJ1-5,TRBD1,few,TRBV20-1,CSAIRDSSNQPQHF,TGCAGTGCTATCCGGGACAGTAGCAATCAGCCCCAGCATTTT
TRBJ2-3,TRBD2,.,TRBV5-1,CASSSEGGPDTQYF,TGCGCCAGCAGCTCGGAGGGAGGGCCGGATACGCAGTATTTT
TRBJ2-4,.,few,TRBV20-1,CSARPGLDIQYF,TGCAGTGCTAGGCCAGGACTGGACATTCAGTACTTC
TRBJ2-3,TRBD2,.,TRBV27,CASSLGLAGVNTQYF,TGTGCCAGCAGTTTGGGACTAGCGGGAGTGAATACGCAGTATTTT
TRBJ2-3,.,.,TRBV29-1,CSVGIADTQYF,TGCAGCGTTGGAATAGCGGATACGCAGTATTTT
TRBJ2-7,.,.,TRBV10-2,CASRRQSGSFSYEQYF,TGCGCCAGTAGACGACAAAGCGGAAGTTTCTCCTACGAGCAGTACTTC
TRBJ2-3,.,few,TRBV6-4,CASSPQGGDTQYF,TGTGCCAGCAGCCCCCAGGGGGGGGATACGCAGTATTTT
TRBJ2-1,.,few,TRBV6-1,CASRRGDSNNEQFF,TGTGCCAGCAGGAGGGGGGACTCCAACAATGAGCAGTTCTTC
TRBJ2-1,TRBD2,.,TRBV18,CASSPRPVAGLYNEQFF,TGTGCCAGCTCACCACGCCCCGTAGCGGGCCTATACAATGAGCAGTTCTTC
TRBJ2-7,.,.,TRBV20-1,CSASGWSTHEQYF,TGCAGTGCTAGTGGTTGGTCTACCCACGAGCAGTACTTC
TRBJ1-5,TRBD1,.,TRBV12-3/TRBV12-4,CASSFGGGQQPQHF,TGTGCCAGCAGTTTTGGAGGGGGCCAACAGCCCCAGCATTTT
TRBJ2-7,.,.,TRBV28,CASILTGYEQYF,TGTGCCAGCATTTTAACGGGATACGAGCAGTACTTC
TRBJ2-1,.,few,TRBV7-7,CASSLFAGPYNEQFF,TGTGCCAGCAGCCTCTTTGCGGGCCCCTACAATGAGCAGTTCTTC
TRBJ2-3,.,few,TRBV19,CASSIGSGADTQYF,TGTGCCAGTAGTATCGGTTCCGGAGCAGATACGCAGTATTTT
TRBJ2-1,TRBD2,.,TRBV20-1,CSSKGAGGRGNEQFF,TGCAGTTCCAAAGGGGCGGGAGGCCGTGGGAATGAGCAGTTCTTC
TRBJ1-6,.,.,TRBV27,CASSARFGNSPLHF,TGTGCCAGCAGTGCTCGATTCGGGAATTCACCCCTCCACTTT
TRBJ1-2,TRBD1,.,TRBV6-1,CASSLRQGAGGYTF,TGTGCCAGCAGTCTAAGACAGGGGGCCGGTGGCTACACCTTC
TRBJ2-6,TRBD1,few,TRBV3-1,CASSQRQGVSGANVLTF,TGTGCCAGCAGCCAGCGACAGGGGGTCTCTGGGGCCAACGTCCTGACTTTC
TRBJ2-5,TRBD2,many,TRBV5-1,CASSNTGTSGRETQYF,TGCGCCAGCAGCAATACTGGGACTAGCGGGAGAGAGACCCAGTACTTC